At least ten counts were recorded for the clone carrying this T cell receptor (beta chain). 500 ng RNA was reverse transcribed with alpha and beta constant-region primers. Each of the alpha and beta chains got its own library through chain-specific third strand synthesis with indices. TCRdb reprocessed the 5' RACE reads with MiXCR, giving one entry per CDR3 protein. The table includes 9,000 to 13,000 distinct CDR3 sequences, around 5.2% detected once. The sample originates from a study of HIV-infected patients and healthy controls. No cell fractionation was done, so the repertoire covers all unsorted peripheral blood T cells. The CDR3 sequence is 17 residues long. Germline loops: CDR1 MGHRA, CDR2 YSYEKL. The J segment lost 5 bases and the V segment lost 0 bases, leaving 5 bases of the junction unmatched.

This receptor was identified in an adult with HIV infection. This rearrangement joins TRBV4-1 to TRBJ2-2, with 11 bases identical to TRBD1. The specimen was blood, collected before antiretroviral therapy. The CDR3 region is CASSQDSGQGGTGELFF. The DNA of the CDR3 is TGCGCCAGCAGCCAAGATTCGGGACAGGGGGGAACCGGGGAGCTGTTTTTT.